One and the same sample provided the 22 T cell receptor beta chains below, sequenced in a study of blood T cell repertoires in COVID-19. TCRdb's copy holds only in-frame clones and misses some; the assay was immunoSEQ multiplex PCR. The sample shows about 260,000 clones, around 86% of them seen only once. The sequenced sample was peripheral blood. These receptors were collected from a woman between 40 and 50 years old who had recovered from COVID-19.

This clone was seen a handful of times. V is TRBV3-1 (or the pseudogene TRBV3-2) and J is TRBJ2-7; possibly TRBD1 for D (5 bases). This CDR3 spans 14 amino acids. Germline loops: CDR1 LGHDT, CDR2 YNNKEL (reference sequence). Trimming stripped 1 base from V and 2 bases from J, with 9 bases between. The CDR3: CASSQAGLAYEQYF. Here the CDR3 DNA reads TGTGCCAGCAGCCAAGCAGGGTTGGCCTACGAGCAGTACTTC.

The chain joins TRBV3-1 (or the pseudogene TRBV3-2) to TRBJ2-7, with D unresolved. This CDR3 has 14 residues. Trimming took 1 base from V and 3 from J, leaving 10 bases between them. Per germline, CDR1 LGHDT and CDR2 YNNKEL (reference sequence). The CDR3 nucleotides are TGTGCCAGCAGCCAAGGAGGCTACCTCTACGAGCAGTACTTC. It codes for CASSQGGYLYEQYF.

J is TRBJ1-2 and V is TRBV25-1, with D perhaps matching TRBD1 (6 bases). Trimming shortened V by 5 bases and J by 5 bases, and 12 bases separated the two germline ends. Germline CDR1 reads MGHDK; CDR2 reads SYGVNS. The CDR3 is 13 amino acids. DNA for the CDR3: TGTGCCAGCAGTCCCCAGGGGAGATATGGCTACACCTTC. Amino acid sequence: CASSPQGRYGYTF.

The sample holds one count of this clone. The V gene is TRBV4-1, the J gene TRBJ2-2; tentatively, D is TRBD1 (5 bases). From germline, CDR1 is MGHRA and CDR2 YSYEKL. The CDR3 is 15 amino acids. V lost 1 base and J lost 5, with 11 bases in between. CDR3 residues: CASSQAGLRTGELFF. The CDR3 bases are TGCGCCAGCAGCCAAGCAGGGTTGAGGACCGGGGAGCTGTTTTTT.

This sequence joins TRBV12-5 and TRBJ2-1; 7 bases are shared with TRBD2. V shed 7 bases and J 6 bases; nucleotides not matched to a gene: 18. Per the germline V gene, CDR1 is LGHNT and CDR2 is FRNRAP. The CDR3 has 17 amino acids. Written as DNA, the CDR3 is TGTGCTAGTGCCTTGTTGTACGGACTCGGGAGGCCCAATGAGCAGTTCTTC. Its protein is CASALLYGLGRPNEQFF.

As DNA, the CDR3 is TGTGCCAGCAGCTTCCTTGACAGGGGGTTTCAGGAGACCCAGTACTTC. Residues: CASSFLDRGFQETQYF. The chain uses TRBV5-5 and TRBJ2-5, with TRBD1 matching 9 bases. J gave up 5 bases and V 2 bases, and 10 bases lay outside the gene matches. This CDR3 has 16 amino acids. The germline gives CDR1 SGHKS, CDR2 YYEKEE (reference sequence).

The chain couples TRBV5-1 to TRBJ2-7, with 7 positions matching TRBD2. CDR3 size: 19 residues. Germline CDR1 and CDR2: SGHRS and YFSETQ. The V gene end was trimmed by 5 bases and the J gene end by 4 bases; junction bases not matched to a gene: 24. CDR3 protein: CASRTTTSLAEVTFYEQYF. The CDR3 DNA reads TGCGCCAGCAGAACGACTACATCCCTAGCGGAAGTTACATTTTACGAGCAGTACTTC. Looking up the rest from reference TRBV5-1 and TRBJ2-7 gives the full variable domain: KAGVTQTPRYLIKTRGQQVTLSCSPISGHRSVSWYQQTPGQGLQFLFEYFSETQRNKGNFPGRFSGRQFSNSRSEMNVSTLELGDSALYLCASRTTTSLAEVTFYEQYFGPGTRLTVT.

The genes are TRBV14 and TRBJ1-2, with D possibly matching TRBD1 (6 bases). With 1 base removed from V and 8 bases from J, the gap between germline ends came to 17 bases. CDR3 length: 15 amino acids. The germline CDR1 and CDR2 sequences are SGHDN and FVKESK. This CDR3 is CASSQGIQGFSGYTF. CDR3 DNA: TGTGCCAGCAGCCAAGGGATACAGGGTTTTTCGGGCTACACCTTC. Together with reference TRBV14 and TRBJ1-2, the CDR3 gives the full variable domain: EAGVTQFPSHSVIEKGQTVTLRCDPISGHDNLYWYRRVMGKEIKFLLHFVKESKQDESGMPNNRFLAERTGGTYSTLKVQPAELEDSGVYFCASSQGIQGFSGYTFGSGTRLTVV.

This clone was seen more than once but under ten times. The chain uses TRBV9 and TRBJ2-3; 9 positions agree with TRBD1. V dropped 2 bases and J dropped 3; count of bases not matched to a gene: 7. Germline loops: CDR1 SGDLS, CDR2 YYNGEE. This CDR3 comprises 16 residues. CDR3 nucleotides: TGTGCCAGCAGCGTCACCCCGGGACAGGGAACAGATACGCAGTATTTT. This encodes CASSVTPGQGTDTQYF.

This rearrangement joins TRBV30 to TRBJ2-1, with D possibly being TRBD2 (5 bases). The V gene lost 0 bases and the J gene lost 4 bases, with 10 bases spanning the gap. The CDR3 length is 14 residues. Germline CDR1 and CDR2: GTSNPN and SVGIG (reference sequence). In DNA, the CDR3 is TGTGCCTGGAGTGTAAGGCTAGCTTACAATGAGCAGTTCTTC. This codes for CAWSVRLAYNEQFF.

The chain is built from TRBV6-5 and TRBJ2-7; 12 bases align to TRBD1. CDR1 is MNHEY and CDR2 is SVGAGI in the germline V gene. With 6 bases clipped from V and 6 bases from J, the junction kept 3 bases outside the gene matches. CDR3 length equals 13 residues. CDR3 region: CASSGTGGSEQYF. The CDR3 bases are TGTGCCAGCAGCGGGACAGGGGGCAGCGAGCAGTACTTC.

This chain uses TRBV10-3 with TRBJ2-1, with D possibly being TRBD2 (6 bases). CDR3 length equals 15 residues. The germline CDR1 and CDR2 sequences are ENHRY and SYGVKD. The ends were cut back, 3 bases at V and 1 base at J, with 10 bases in the middle. The CDR3, as DNA: TGTGCCATCAGTGACCCGGGGGTATCCTACAATGAGCAGTTCTTC. This translates into CAISDPGVSYNEQFF.

This clone was seen only once. This sequence joins TRBV14 and TRBJ1-2; D unresolved. Germline V gene data show CDR1 as SGHDN and CDR2 as FVKESK. The CDR3 consists of 14 residues. V was shortened by 1 base and J by 5 bases, with 11 bases between the two germline ends. DNA of the CDR3: TGTGCCAGCAGCCAAGGGGAGAGGAATTATGGCTACACCTTC. Its translation: CASSQGERNYGYTF.

V and J are TRBV5-4 and TRBJ1-6; no definite D call. The germline CDR1 and CDR2 sequences are SGHNT and YYREEE (reference sequence). This CDR3 is 14 amino acids long. V lost 0 bases, J lost 10 bases, and 11 bases lay in between. The CDR3 loop reads CASSLAVSESPLHF. The CDR3 coding sequence is TGTGCCAGCAGCTTGGCCGTGAGCGAGTCACCCCTCCACTTT.

This chain connects TRBV25-1 to TRBJ2-7; possibly TRBD1 for D (5 bases). The germline gives CDR1 MGHDK, CDR2 SYGVNS. There are 14 residues in the CDR3. Trimming took 5 bases from V and 4 from J, leaving 15 bases between them. The CDR3 coding sequence is TGTGCCAGCAGTCGGGCAGGGAAAGGGTACGAGCAGTACTTC. Translating it yields CASSRAGKGYEQYF.

This sequence joins TRBV5-4 and TRBJ2-7; TRBD1 matches 9 bases. The length of the CDR3 is 14 residues. The ends lost 4 bases at V and 3 bases at J; junction bases unmatched: 5. Germline V gives CDR1 SGHNT, CDR2 YYREEE (reference sequence). The CDR3 coding sequence is TGTGCCAGCAGCCTTCCGACAGGGGGCTACGAGCAGTACTTC. Its translation is CASSLPTGGYEQYF.

The chain joins TRBV3-1 (or the pseudogene TRBV3-2) to TRBJ2-3, with D perhaps TRBD1 (5 bases). CDR1 is LGHDT, CDR2 YNNKEL, per germline (reference sequence). Deletions cut 1 base from V and 5 bases from J, with 13 bases between. CDR3 length equals 15 residues. The CDR3, as DNA: TGTGCCAGCAGCCAAGGGGGCAAGTTGGGAGATACGCAGTATTTT. Its translation is CASSQGGKLGDTQYF.

V is TRBV6-2 or TRBV6-3 and J is TRBJ1-5; perhaps TRBD1 as D (5 bases). Trimming stripped 2 bases from V and 6 bases from J, with 11 bases between. This CDR3 contains 14 residues. Germline V CDR1 and CDR2: MNHEY, SVGEGT. The CDR3 loop is CASSYGGIGQPQHF. The CDR3 DNA reads TGTGCCAGCAGTTACGGGGGGATCGGTCAGCCCCAGCATTTT.

This clone was observed a single time. This chain connects TRBV5-1 to TRBJ1-5, with 8 nucleotides matching TRBD1. Germline V CDR1 and CDR2: SGHRS, YFSETQ. This CDR3 is built from 16 residues. J lost 4 bases, V lost 1 base, and 7 bases had no gene match. The CDR3 DNA follows: TGCGCCAGCAGCTTGAGCCCAGGGGGCTCAAATCAGCCCCAGCATTTT. Translation gives CASSLSPGGSNQPQHF.

The chain combines TRBV30 with TRBJ2-7, with 13 bases matching TRBD2. V was pared by 5 bases and J by 3 bases, with 4 bases of the junction left unmatched. Germline V lookup: CDR1 GTSNPN, CDR2 SVGIG (reference sequence). CDR3 size: 14 residues. The CDR3 sequence is CAWRLAGGYYEQYF. CDR3 DNA: TGTGCCTGGCGACTAGCGGGGGGCTACTACGAGCAGTACTTC.

A single count supports this clone. The sample contains more than one DNA sequence encoding this CDR3. This chain connects TRBV2 to TRBJ1-2; 8 nucleotides align to TRBD1. The V gene's germline CDR1 is SNHLY and CDR2 FYNNEI. V lost 9 bases to trimming and J lost 0 bases; unmatched junction nucleotides: 3. The CDR3 spans 13 residues. CDR3 residues: CARRDRTNYGYTF. The CDR3 DNA follows: TGTGCCAGGAGGGACAGGACTAACTATGGCTACACCTTC.

The V call is TRBV11-2, the J call TRBJ1-2, with TRBD1 matching 7 bases. J lost 6 bases, V lost 6 bases, and 16 bases had no gene match. Germline CDR1 is SGHAT and CDR2 is FQNNGV. This CDR3 has 16 amino acids. CDR3 in amino acids: CASSLKGSRQGHGYTF. Here the CDR3 DNA reads TGTGCCAGCAGTCTCAAAGGAAGTAGACAGGGCCATGGCTACACCTTC. Based on the CDR3 plus reference TRBV11-2 and TRBJ1-2, the full variable domain is EAGVAQSPRYKIIEKRQSVAFWCNPISGHATLYWYQQILGQGPKLLIQFQNNGVVDDSQLPKDRFSAERLKGVDSTLKIQPAKLEDSAVYLCASSLKGSRQGHGYTFGSGTRLTVV.